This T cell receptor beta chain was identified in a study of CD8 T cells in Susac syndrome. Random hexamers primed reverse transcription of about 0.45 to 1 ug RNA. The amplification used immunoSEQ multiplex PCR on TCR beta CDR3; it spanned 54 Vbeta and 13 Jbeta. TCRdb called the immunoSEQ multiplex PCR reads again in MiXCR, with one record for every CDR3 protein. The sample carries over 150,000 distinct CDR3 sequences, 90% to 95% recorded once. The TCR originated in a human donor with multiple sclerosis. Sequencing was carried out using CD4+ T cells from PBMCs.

The CDR3 nucleotides read TGTGCCAGCAGCCAAGACAGGGACAATGAGCAGTTCTTC. Its translation: CASSQDRDNEQFF. The chain links TRBV13 to TRBJ2-1, with 7 bases lining up with TRBD1. Trimming cost V 5 bases and J 5 bases; bases outside gene matches: 3. CDR3 length: 13 residues. Germline V gene sequence: CDR1 PRHDT, CDR2 FYEKMQ (reference sequence). The full variable domain, in which reference TRBV13 and TRBJ2-1 provide the parts outside the CDR3, is AAGVIQSPRHLIKEKRETATLKCYPIPRHDTVYWYQQGPGQDPQFLISFYEKMQSDKGSIPDRFSAQQFSDYHSELNMSSLELGDSALYFCASSQDRDNEQFFGPGTRLTVL.